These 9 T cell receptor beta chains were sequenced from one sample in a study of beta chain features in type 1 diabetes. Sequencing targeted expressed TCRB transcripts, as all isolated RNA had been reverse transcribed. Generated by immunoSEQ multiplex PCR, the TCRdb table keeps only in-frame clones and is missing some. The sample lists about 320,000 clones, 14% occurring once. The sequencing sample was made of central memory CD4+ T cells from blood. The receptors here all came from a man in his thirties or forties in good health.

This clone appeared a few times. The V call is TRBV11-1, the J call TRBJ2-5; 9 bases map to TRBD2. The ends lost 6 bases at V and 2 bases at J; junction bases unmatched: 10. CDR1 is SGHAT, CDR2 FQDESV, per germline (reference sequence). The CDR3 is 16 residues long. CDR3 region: CASSSSSSGGQETQYF. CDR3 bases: TGTGCCAGCAGTTCCTCCAGTAGCGGGGGACAAGAGACCCAGTACTTC.

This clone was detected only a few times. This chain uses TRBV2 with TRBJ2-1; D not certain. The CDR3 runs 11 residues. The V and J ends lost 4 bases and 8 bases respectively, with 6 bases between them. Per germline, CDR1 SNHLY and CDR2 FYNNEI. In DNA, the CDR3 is TGTGCCAGCAGTGCCGGATATGAGCAGTTCTTC. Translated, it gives CASSAGYEQFF.

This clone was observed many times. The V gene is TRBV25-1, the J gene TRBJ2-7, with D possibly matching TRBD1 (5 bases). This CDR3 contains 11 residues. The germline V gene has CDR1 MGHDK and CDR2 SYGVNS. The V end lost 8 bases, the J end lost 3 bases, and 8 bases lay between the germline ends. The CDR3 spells CASSRDYEQYF. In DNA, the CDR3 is TGTGCCAGCTCCAGGGACTACGAGCAGTACTTC.

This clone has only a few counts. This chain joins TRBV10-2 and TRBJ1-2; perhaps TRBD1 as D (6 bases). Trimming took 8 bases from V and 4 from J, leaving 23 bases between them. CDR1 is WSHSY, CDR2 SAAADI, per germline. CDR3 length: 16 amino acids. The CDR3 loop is CASWGRAGVHRYGYTF. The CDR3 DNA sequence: TGCGCCAGCTGGGGGAGAGCAGGGGTCCACCGCTATGGCTACACCTTC.

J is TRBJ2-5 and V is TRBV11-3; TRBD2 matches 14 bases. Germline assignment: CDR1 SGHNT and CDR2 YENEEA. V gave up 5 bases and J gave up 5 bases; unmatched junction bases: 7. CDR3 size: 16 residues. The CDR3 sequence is CASSPRGLAGVETQYF. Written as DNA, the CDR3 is TGTGCCAGCAGCCCCCGGGGACTAGCGGGAGTTGAGACCCAGTACTTC. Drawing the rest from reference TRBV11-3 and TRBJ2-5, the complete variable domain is EAGVVQSPRYKIIEKKQPVAFWCNPISGHNTLYWYLQNLGQGPELLIRYENEEAVDDSQLPKDRFSAERLKGVDSTLKIQPAELGDSAVYLCASSPRGLAGVETQYFGPGTRLLVL.

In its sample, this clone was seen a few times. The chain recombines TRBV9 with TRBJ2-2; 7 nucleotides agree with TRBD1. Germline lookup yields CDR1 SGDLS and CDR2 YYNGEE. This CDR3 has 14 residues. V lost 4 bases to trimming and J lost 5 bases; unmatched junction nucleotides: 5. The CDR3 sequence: CASSPRGYTGELFF. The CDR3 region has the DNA TGTGCCAGCAGCCCCAGGGGGTATACCGGGGAGCTGTTTTTT. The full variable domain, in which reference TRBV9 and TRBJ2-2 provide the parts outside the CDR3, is DSGVTQTPKHLITATGQRVTLRCSPRSGDLSVYWYQQSLDQGLQFLIQYYNGEERAKGNILERFSAQQFPDLHSELNLSSLELGDSALYFCASSPRGYTGELFFGEGSRLTVL.

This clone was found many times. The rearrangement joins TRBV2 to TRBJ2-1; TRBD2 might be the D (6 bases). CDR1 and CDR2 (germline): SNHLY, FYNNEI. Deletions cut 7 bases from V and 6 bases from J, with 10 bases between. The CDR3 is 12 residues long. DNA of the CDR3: TGTGCCAGCAATAGCGGCTCCAATGAGCAGTTCTTC. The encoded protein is CASNSGSNEQFF.

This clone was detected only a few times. The CDR3 region has the DNA TGCGCCAGCAGTCCAGGCGGGACTAGCGGCTACACCGGGGAGCTGTTTTTT. It encodes CASSPGGTSGYTGELFF. The chain joins TRBV5-1 to TRBJ2-2; 11 bases match TRBD2. V lost 5 bases, J lost 3 bases, and 9 bases stayed unmatched. Germline CDR1 SGHRS, CDR2 YFSETQ. The CDR3 has 17 residues.

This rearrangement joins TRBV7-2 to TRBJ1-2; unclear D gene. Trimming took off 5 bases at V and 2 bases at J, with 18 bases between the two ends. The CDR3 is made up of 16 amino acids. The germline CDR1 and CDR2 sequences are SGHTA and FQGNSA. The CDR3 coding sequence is TGTGCCAGCAGCCATTACAAGGGAAAGTCCAACTATGGCTACACCTTC. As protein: CASSHYKGKSNYGYTF.